These 28 T cell receptor beta chains share one sample of origin, sequenced in a study of identifying expanded T cells in peripheral blood. Repertoires were generated with immunoSEQ multiplex PCR, while TCRdb's copy carries only in-frame clones and drops some. The data hold around 100,000 clones, with over 80% observed a single time. What was sequenced was blood. The receptors come from a person aged 18 to 75 in good health.

The V and J genes are TRBV19 and TRBJ2-1; D assignment may be TRBD1 or TRBD2 (5 bases each). V was trimmed by 2 bases and J by 6 bases, leaving 14 bases between them. Looked up from germline, CDR1 is LNHDA and CDR2 is SQIVND (reference sequence). The CDR3 covers 15 residues. CDR3 DNA: TGTGCCAGTAGTATAAACGGGGCTCGTCTCAATGAGCAGTTCTTC. This codes for CASSINGARLNEQFF.

CDR3 DNA: TGCGCCAGCAGCCAAGATCGGGGGACGCCAGGGTTCGAGCAGTACTTC. Residues: CASSQDRGTPGFEQYF. V and J are TRBV4-3 and TRBJ2-7; D possibly corresponds to TRBD2 (6 bases). Germline lookup yields CDR1 LGHNA and CDR2 YSLEER. Trimming took off 0 bases at V and 6 bases at J, with 18 bases between the two ends. CDR3 length equals 16 residues.

This sequence joins TRBV5-6 and TRBJ1-2; TRBD1 might be the D (5 bases). Germline CDR1 is SGHDT and CDR2 is YYEEEE. V was shortened by 0 bases and J by 4 bases, with 19 bases between the two germline ends. CDR3 length: 17 amino acids. The CDR3: CASSLGQTTAWVYGYTF. The CDR3 bases are TGTGCCAGCAGCTTGGGACAGACGACGGCGTGGGTCTATGGCTACACCTTC.

The chain combines TRBV18 with TRBJ2-7; 8 positions match TRBD2. Trimming removed 2 bases from V and 9 bases from J; junction bases left unmatched: 15. CDR1 KGHSH and CDR2 LQKENI come from the germline V gene. The CDR3 length is 16 residues. The CDR3 spells CASSPGLGAGDSRQYF. DNA for the CDR3: TGTGCCAGCTCACCAGGTTTGGGAGCGGGAGACTCACGGCAGTACTTC.

The chain carries TRBV7-8 and TRBJ2-1, with 10 bases that match TRBD2. V shed 5 bases and J 7 bases; nucleotides not matched to a gene: 5. The CDR3 extends over 14 amino acids. Germline V gene sequence: CDR1 SGHVS, CDR2 FQNEAQ. The CDR3 bases are TGTGCCAGCAGCACTAGCGGGAAGGTGAATGAGCAGTTCTTC. Translating gives CASSTSGKVNEQFF.

The chain carries TRBV4-2 and TRBJ2-2, with 9 positions matching TRBD2. Unmatched junction bases numbered 9, after V lost 1 base and J lost 6 bases. Germline CDR1 reads LGHNA; CDR2 reads YNFKEQ. The CDR3 runs 17 residues. CDR3 nucleotide sequence: TGTGCCAGCAGCCAAGCTGTCGGGACTAGCACCGCCGGGGAGCTGTTTTTT. Residues: CASSQAVGTSTAGELFF.

The chain employs TRBV7-3 and TRBJ2-3; no definite D call. V was trimmed by 2 bases and J by 5 bases, leaving 8 bases between them. Germline lookup yields CDR1 SGHTA and CDR2 FQGTGA. The CDR3 is 13 residues long. CDR3 sequence reads: CASSLAQIDTQYF. CDR3 nucleotides: TGTGCCAGCAGCTTAGCCCAGATAGATACGCAGTATTTT.

This clone was counted a single time. The CDR3 DNA is TGTGCCAGCAGCTTGACGGCAGGGGTCAATCAGCCCCAGCATTTT. Translated: CASSLTAGVNQPQHF. The chain combines TRBV5-6 with TRBJ1-5, with a weak D call TRBD1 (6 bases). CDR3 size: 15 residues. Germline CDR1 reads SGHDT; CDR2 reads YYEEEE. Trimming removed 1 base at V and 3 bases at J, with 11 bases between.

This sequence joins TRBV6-1 and TRBJ1-1; D is ambiguous. This CDR3 spans 12 amino acids. Looked up from germline, CDR1 is MNHNS and CDR2 is SASEGT. Trimming stripped 7 bases from V and 5 bases from J, with 11 bases between. CDR3 sequence: CASISGWTEAFF. The DNA of the CDR3 is TGTGCCAGCATCAGCGGTTGGACTGAAGCTTTCTTT.

Details on this clone: With only one base between it and a far larger clone, this is likely a read error. The chain combines TRBV6-5 with TRBJ1-2; D not resolved. Germline V gene sequence: CDR1 MNHEY, CDR2 SVGAGI. The CDR3 sequence is 13 residues long. V lost 6 bases, J lost 2 bases, and 10 bases lay in between. The CDR3 reads CASSSDGNYGYTF. The CDR3 DNA follows: TGTGCCAGCAGCTCCGACGGGAACTATGGCTACACCTTC.

This chain connects TRBV9 to TRBJ1-1; perhaps TRBD1 as D (5 bases). The germline gives CDR1 SGDLS, CDR2 YYNGEE. Trimming removed 2 bases from V and 5 bases from J, with 28 bases in between. CDR3 length equals 19 residues. The CDR3 DNA sequence: TGTGCCAGCAGCGTGGGTGGCAAGATCAGGGTGGACGGGGGGACTGAAGCTTTCTTT. Encoded protein: CASSVGGKIRVDGGTEAFF.

The genes are TRBV7-9 and TRBJ1-4; D is unclear. Germline CDR1 and CDR2: SEHNR and FQNEAQ (reference sequence). The germline V and J ends were trimmed by 5 bases and 4 bases, with 14 bases remaining between them. The CDR3 loop spans 15 amino acids. The CDR3 sequence is CASSLSRENNEKLFF. In nucleotides, the CDR3 is TGTGCCAGCAGCCTATCACGGGAAAATAATGAAAAACTGTTTTTT.

The chain uses TRBV18 and TRBJ2-2; 7 bases align to TRBD1. This CDR3 comprises 17 residues. The germline V gene has CDR1 KGHSH and CDR2 LQKENI. The J segment lost 5 bases and the V segment lost 3 bases, leaving 12 bases of the junction unmatched. The CDR3 sequence is CASSPDSPTGITGELFF. DNA of the CDR3: TGTGCCAGCTCACCCGATTCCCCGACAGGGATTACCGGGGAGCTGTTTTTT.

The rearrangement joins TRBV18 to TRBJ1-3; possibly TRBD1 for D (6 bases). CDR1 KGHSH and CDR2 LQKENI come from the germline V gene. V gave up 1 base and J gave up 0 bases, with 16 bases separating them. This CDR3 contains 18 residues. This chain's CDR3 is CASSPRQAGYYSGNTIYF. The CDR3, as DNA: TGTGCCAGCTCACCACGACAGGCAGGCTACTACTCTGGAAACACCATATATTTT.

The chain couples TRBV28 to TRBJ1-2; 10 bases line up with TRBD1. The ends lost 7 bases at V and 6 bases at J; junction bases unmatched: 5. Germline V CDR1 and CDR2: MDHEN, SYDVKM. The CDR3 extends over 13 amino acids. CDR3 bases: TGTGCCAGCAACACCGGGACAGGGGATGGCTACACCTTC. Translating gives CASNTGTGDGYTF.

J is TRBJ1-5 and V is TRBV6-5, with D uncertain. This CDR3 spans 14 amino acids. With 2 bases removed from V and 6 bases from J, the gap between germline ends came to 11 bases. The germline V gene has CDR1 MNHEY and CDR2 SVGAGI. The CDR3 sequence is CASSYGAGSQPQHF. In nucleotides, the CDR3 is TGTGCCAGCAGTTACGGAGCGGGGAGTCAGCCCCAGCATTTT.

The V and J genes are TRBV6-5 and TRBJ2-7, with no clear D. This CDR3 spans 11 amino acids. Germline CDR1 is MNHEY and CDR2 is SVGAGI. The V end lost 4 bases, the J end lost 5 bases, and 6 bases lay between the germline ends. As DNA, the CDR3 is TGTGCCAGCAGTTGGGGAAACGAGCAGTACTTC. This gives the protein CASSWGNEQYF.

The rearrangement joins TRBV9 to TRBJ2-7, with 14 bases fitting TRBD2. The germline V gene encodes CDR1 SGDLS and CDR2 YYNGEE. J lost 1 base, V lost 0 bases, and 6 bases had no gene match. This CDR3 has 18 residues. DNA of the CDR3: TGTGCCAGCAGCGTAGGGACTAGCGGGGGGTTAACTTCCTACGAGCAGTACTTC. Protein: CASSVGTSGGLTSYEQYF.

This clone was picked up one time. The gene calls are TRBV9 and TRBJ2-5; tentative D call: TRBD2 (6 bases). The CDR3 contains 16 residues. Trimming took off 0 bases at V and 2 bases at J, with 14 bases between the two ends. In germline, CDR1 is SGDLS, CDR2 YYNGEE. The CDR3 region is CASSVEGTGLQETQYF. CDR3 nucleotides: TGTGCCAGCAGCGTAGAGGGGACTGGGCTGCAAGAGACCCAGTACTTC.

The gene calls are TRBV7-2 and TRBJ2-7; D unclear. The CDR3 is 12 amino acids. Germline V gene sequence: CDR1 SGHTA, CDR2 FQGNSA. V lost 6 bases, J lost 6 bases, and 12 bases lay in between. The CDR3 region has the DNA TGTGCCAGCAGTGTTAGTAGTATCGAGCAGTACTTC. It is translated as CASSVSSIEQYF.

V is TRBV7-9 and J is TRBJ2-5; 9 nucleotides agree with TRBD2. This CDR3 spans 15 amino acids. Germline loops: CDR1 SEHNR, CDR2 FQNEAQ (reference sequence). V was pared by 2 bases and J by 5 bases, with 6 bases of the junction left unmatched. In DNA form, the CDR3 reads TGTGCCAGCAGCTTATTGACCGCGGGGGGGGAGACCCAGTACTTC. Its protein product is CASSLLTAGGETQYF.

The chain carries TRBV19 and TRBJ2-5; unclear D gene. The V gene's germline CDR1 is LNHDA and CDR2 SQIVND (reference sequence). V lost 0 bases, J lost 4 bases, and 0 bases lay in between. This CDR3 region has 11 residues. The CDR3 coding sequence is TGTGCCAGTAGTATAGAAGAGACCCAGTACTTC. Residues: CASSIEETQYF.

The chain is built from TRBV27 and TRBJ2-4; no reliable D call. Trimming took 5 bases from V and 7 from J, leaving 15 bases between them. Germline values: CDR1 MNHEY, CDR2 SMNVEV (reference sequence). The CDR3 runs to 14 residues. The CDR3 sequence is CASSPRIGWNIQYF. The CDR3 DNA sequence: TGTGCCAGCAGTCCCCGTATTGGGTGGAACATTCAGTACTTC.

This clone was counted only a few times. The rearrangement links TRBV6-1 to TRBJ2-1, with D tentatively TRBD1 (5 bases). The length of the CDR3 is 15 residues. Trimming pared 4 bases from V and 1 base from J, leaving 11 bases between. Per germline, CDR1 MNHNS and CDR2 SASEGT. CDR3 DNA sequence: TGTGCCAGCAGTGTACAGGACGGGTCCTACAATGAGCAGTTCTTC. Amino acids: CASSVQDGSYNEQFF.

The chain carries TRBV15 and TRBJ2-3; possibly TRBD1 for D (5 bases). V gave up 3 bases and J gave up 4 bases, with 11 bases separating them. The CDR3 is made up of 14 amino acids. From germline, CDR1 is LNHNV and CDR2 YYDKDF (reference sequence). In nucleotides, the CDR3 is TGTGCCACCAGCAGGATCGACAGACCAGATACGCAGTATTTT. This translates into CATSRIDRPDTQYF.

The chain joins TRBV5-6 to TRBJ1-1, with D perhaps TRBD1 (6 bases). Deletions cut 7 bases from V and 1 base from J, with 14 bases between. The CDR3 has 14 amino acids. Germline CDR1 is SGHDT and CDR2 is YYEEEE. Here the CDR3 reads CASLRGRGNTEAFF. DNA for the CDR3: TGTGCCAGCCTCAGGGGCAGGGGGAACACTGAAGCTTTCTTT.

The CDR3 region is CAGFSHEQYF. The CDR3 nucleotides are TGTGCGGGTTTCTCACACGAGCAGTACTTC. The rearrangement joins TRBV2 to TRBJ2-7; D call uncertain. The CDR3 totals 10 residues. Germline CDR1 and CDR2: SNHLY and FYNNEI.

The genes are TRBV19 and TRBJ2-7; 8 nucleotides match TRBD2. The germline V gene encodes CDR1 LNHDA and CDR2 SQIVND (reference sequence). Trimming at V came to 5 bases and at J to 2 bases, leaving 5 bases not matched to a gene. The CDR3 sequence is 14 residues long. This chain's CDR3 is CASSPSGRTYEQYF. DNA of the CDR3: TGTGCCAGTAGTCCTAGCGGGCGTACCTACGAGCAGTACTTC.